This T cell receptor beta chain was identified in a study of blood T cells in healthy people across ages. It was with a sample-barcoded 5' primer and a J-beta primer mix that a second PCR of roughly 7 to 12 cycles was run. TCRdb itself ran the 5' RACE reads through MiXCR, one entry per CDR3 protein. The sample shows approximately 2,000,000 distinct CDR3 sequences, about two fifths of them seen only once. The CDR3 is made up of 17 amino acids. The V gene lost 1 base and the J gene lost 2 bases, with 17 bases spanning the gap. Notes on the study in general: As naive T cell percentage varied, TCR beta diversity correlated strongly with it.

For this clonotype: Its antigen is still unknown.

A minimum of 6.5 million PBMCs was isolated per sample. This chain links TRBV12-3 or TRBV12-4 with TRBJ2-5, with D tentatively TRBD1 (5 bases). Sequenced sample: blood. This sequence originates from a human donor in good health. The CDR3 sequence is CASSLEQGNHLQETQYF. CDR3 in DNA: TGTGCCAGCAGTTTAGAGCAGGGAAATCATCTACAAGAGACCCAGTACTTC.